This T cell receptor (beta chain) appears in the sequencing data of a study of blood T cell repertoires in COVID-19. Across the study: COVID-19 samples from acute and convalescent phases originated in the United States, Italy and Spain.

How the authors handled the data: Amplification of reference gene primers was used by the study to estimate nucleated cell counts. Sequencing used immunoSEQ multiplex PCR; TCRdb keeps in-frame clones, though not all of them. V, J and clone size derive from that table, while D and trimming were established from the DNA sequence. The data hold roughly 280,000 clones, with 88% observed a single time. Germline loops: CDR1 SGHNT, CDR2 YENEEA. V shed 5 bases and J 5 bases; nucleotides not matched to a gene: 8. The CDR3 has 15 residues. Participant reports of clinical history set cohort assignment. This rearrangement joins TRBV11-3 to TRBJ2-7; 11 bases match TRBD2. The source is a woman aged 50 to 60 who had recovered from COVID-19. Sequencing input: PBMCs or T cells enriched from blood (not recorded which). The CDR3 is CASSLGTSGRDEQYF. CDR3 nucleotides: TGTGCCAGCAGCCTTGGCACTAGCGGGAGAGACGAGCAGTACTTC. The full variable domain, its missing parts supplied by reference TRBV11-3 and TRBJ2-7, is EAGVVQSPRYKIIEKKQPVAFWCNPISGHNTLYWYLQNLGQGPELLIRYENEEAVDDSQLPKDRFSAERLKGVDSTLKIQPAELGDSAVYLCASSLGTSGRDEQYFGPGTRLTVT.